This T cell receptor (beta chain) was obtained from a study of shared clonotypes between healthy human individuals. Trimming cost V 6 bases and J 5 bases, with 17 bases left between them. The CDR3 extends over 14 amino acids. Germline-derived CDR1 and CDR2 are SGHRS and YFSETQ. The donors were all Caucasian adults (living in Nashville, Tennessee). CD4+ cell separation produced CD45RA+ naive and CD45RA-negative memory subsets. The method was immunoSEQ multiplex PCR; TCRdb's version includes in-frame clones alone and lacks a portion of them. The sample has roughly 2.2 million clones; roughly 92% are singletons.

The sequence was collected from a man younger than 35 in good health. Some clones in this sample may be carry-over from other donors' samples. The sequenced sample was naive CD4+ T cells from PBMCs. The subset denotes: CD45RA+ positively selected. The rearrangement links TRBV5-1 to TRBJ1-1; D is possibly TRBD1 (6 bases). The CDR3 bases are TGCGCCAGCACCATAGGGGGGGCGAGGACTGAAGCTTTCTTT. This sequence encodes CASTIGGARTEAFF.